What follows is one T cell receptor beta chain and its context. Its antigen is not known. This record belongs to a study of T cell repertoires in cytomegalovirus infection. In TCRdb, the reads were re-called with MiXCR into one record per CDR3 protein. Here the sample spans under 850,000 distinct CDR3 sequences, roughly 30% being singletons. This CDR3 has 12 residues. V was shortened by 8 bases and J by 4 bases, with 6 bases between the two germline ends. Germline loops: CDR1 MNHNS, CDR2 SASEGT. The TCR sequence derives from a human donor in good health (CMV status not recorded). Some clones in this sample may be carry-over from other donors' samples. The V and J genes are TRBV6-1 and TRBJ2-6, with D hard to call. The specimen comprised cultured PBMCs, sampled from culture after CMV antigen stimulation. The chain's CDR3 is CASASGANVLTF. In nucleotides, the CDR3 is TGTGCCAGCGCTTCCGGGGCCAACGTCCTGACTTTC.